These T cell receptor beta chains were read from a single sample in a study of cytomegalovirus exposure and HLA in healthy donors. Sequencing used immunoSEQ multiplex PCR; TCRdb keeps in-frame clones, though not all of them. In the table there are 100,000 to 130,000 clones, approximately 73% of which are singletons. Sequencing input: PBMCs. The receptor set was obtained from a man younger than 40 in good health and CMV-seronegative. Both conserved end residues are part of each CDR3. Fields, in order: V gene, J gene, D gene, clone size, CDR3 DNA, CDR3 protein. D genes are given only for firm matches. Expanded clones get a size class; other rows say once, few or many, or leave the size out.

TRBV7-6,TRBJ2-7,.,.,TGTGCCACGGGAACGGGACTGCCGGGGGACGAGCAGTACTTC,CATGTGLPGDEQYF
TRBV27,TRBJ2-3,TRBD1,.,TGTGCCAGCAGTTTACTTGACAGGGTGGGCACAGATACGCAGTATTTT,CASSLLDRVGTDTQYF
TRBV2,TRBJ2-5,TRBD2,.,TGTGCCAGCAGTGAAGGTAGCGGGCGGACCCAGTACTTC,CASSEGSGRTQYF
TRBV5-1,TRBJ2-7,TRBD1,.,TGCGCCAGCAGCGGCGGGACAGGGGGGAACGAGCAGTACTTC,CASSGGTGGNEQYF
TRBV6-1,TRBJ2-5,TRBD2,.,TGTGCCAGCAGTGAAGCGGGGGGTCTGGGGGGGGAGACCCAGTACTTC,CASSEAGGLGGETQYF
TRBV6-1,TRBJ2-7,.,.,TGTGCCAGCACAGGGGCTGTCTCCTACGAGCAGTACTTC,CASTGAVSYEQYF
TRBV6-6,TRBJ2-1,TRBD2,few,TGTGCCAGCAGCCCGGGACTAGCCTTTTACAATGAGCAGTTCTTC,CASSPGLAFYNEQFF
TRBV6-5,TRBJ1-5,.,.,TGTGCCAGCAGTCGGACAGCAGATCAGCCCCAGCATTTT,CASSRTADQPQHF
TRBV5-4,TRBJ1-5,TRBD1,few,TGTGCCAGCAGCTTAGGGGGCTCGGATCAGCCCCAGCATTTT,CASSLGGSDQPQHF
TRBV1,TRBJ2-7,.,.,TGCACCAGCAGCCAAGATACCGGGACAGGGGTTTACGAGCAGTACTTC,CTSSQDTGTGVYEQYF
TRBV30,TRBJ1-4,TRBD1,.,TGTGCCTGGGCTGACAGGGGCCTTCGGGAAGAGGAAAAACTGTTTTTT,CAWADRGLREEEKLFF
TRBV4-1,TRBJ2-5,TRBD1,.,TGCGCCAGCAGCCTTAGACAGGGGTCGGATCAAGAGACCCAGTACTTC,CASSLRQGSDQETQYF
TRBV18,TRBJ2-3,TRBD2,.,TGTGCCAGCTCACCGCGACTAGCGGGGGAAACAGATACGCAGTATTTT,CASSPRLAGETDTQYF
TRBV6-6,TRBJ1-5,.,.,TGTGCCAGCAGGTCCCGGGGGTTCGACAATCAGCCCCAGCATTTT,CASRSRGFDNQPQHF
TRBV9,TRBJ1-1,TRBD1,.,TGTGCCAGCAGCGCCGGACAGGGAAGGAACACTGAAGCTTTCTTT,CASSAGQGRNTEAFF
TRBV2,TRBJ1-5,.,few,TGTGCCAGCAGGGAGACGTACGGCAGAGACAATCAGCCCCAGCATTTT,CASRETYGRDNQPQHF
TRBV27,TRBJ2-7,.,.,TGTGCCAGCAGTTTAAGGGGCCATAAATACTCCTACGAGCAGTACTTC,CASSLRGHKYSYEQYF
TRBV18,TRBJ1-6,.,.,TGTGCCAGCTCACCTGCCCAGGGGCGGAATTCACCCCTCCACTTT,CASSPAQGRNSPLHF
TRBV2,TRBJ2-5,TRBD1,few,TGTGCCAGCGGGGACAGGGAGGGTAGGGAGTACTTC,CASGDREGREYF
TRBV27,TRBJ2-7,TRBD2,once,TGTGCCAGCAGTGTCGGGAGTACTAGCGGGAGTCGCGGGGCCGAGCAGTACTTC,CASSVGSTSGSRGAEQYF
TRBV5-5,TRBJ2-3,TRBD2,.,TGTGCCAGCAGCCGTAGCGGGATGGAAACAGATACGCAGTATTTT,CASSRSGMETDTQYF
TRBV28,TRBJ2-7,TRBD1,.,TGTGCCAGCAGTCTCTGGGGACAGGGGAAGGCCTACGAGCAGTACTTC,CASSLWGQGKAYEQYF
TRBV4-1,TRBJ1-2,TRBD1,.,TGCGCCAGCAGCCAAGATATAACAGGGGGAGGCTATGGCTACACCTTC,CASSQDITGGGYGYTF
TRBV2,TRBJ2-3,TRBD2,once,TGTGCCAGCGCCCCTGAGGGCGGGAGCCGGTCCCTGCAGTATTTT,CASAPEGGSRSLQYF
TRBV30,TRBJ2-2,.,once,TGTGCCTGGAGTGTCGATCAGGGTTGGGCCGGGGAGCTGTTTTTT,CAWSVDQGWAGELFF